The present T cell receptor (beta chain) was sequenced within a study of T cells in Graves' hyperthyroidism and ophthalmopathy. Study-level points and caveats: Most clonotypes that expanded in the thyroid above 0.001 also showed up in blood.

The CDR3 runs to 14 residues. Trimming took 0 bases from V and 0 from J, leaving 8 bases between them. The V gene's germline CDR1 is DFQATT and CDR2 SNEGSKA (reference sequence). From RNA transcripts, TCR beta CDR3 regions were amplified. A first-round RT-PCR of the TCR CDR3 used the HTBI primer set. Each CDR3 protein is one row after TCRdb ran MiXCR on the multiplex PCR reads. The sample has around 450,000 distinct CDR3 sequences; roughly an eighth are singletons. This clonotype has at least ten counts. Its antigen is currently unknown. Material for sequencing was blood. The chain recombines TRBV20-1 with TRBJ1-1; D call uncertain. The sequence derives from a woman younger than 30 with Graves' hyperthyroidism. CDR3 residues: CSARDLAVNTEAFF. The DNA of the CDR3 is TGCAGTGCTAGAGATCTTGCAGTGAACACTGAAGCTTTCTTT.